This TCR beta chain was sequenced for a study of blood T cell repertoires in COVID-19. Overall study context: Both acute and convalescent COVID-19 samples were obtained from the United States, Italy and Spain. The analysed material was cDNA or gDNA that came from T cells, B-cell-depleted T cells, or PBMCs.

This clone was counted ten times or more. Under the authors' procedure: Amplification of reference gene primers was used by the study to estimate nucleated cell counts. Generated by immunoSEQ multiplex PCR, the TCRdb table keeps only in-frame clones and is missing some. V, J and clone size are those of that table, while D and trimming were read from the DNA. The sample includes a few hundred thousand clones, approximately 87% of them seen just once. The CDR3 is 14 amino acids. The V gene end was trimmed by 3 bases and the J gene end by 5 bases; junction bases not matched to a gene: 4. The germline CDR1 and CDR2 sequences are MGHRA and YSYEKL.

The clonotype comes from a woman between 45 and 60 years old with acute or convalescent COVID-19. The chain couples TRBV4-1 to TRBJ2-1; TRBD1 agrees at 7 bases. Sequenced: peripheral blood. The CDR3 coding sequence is TGCGCCAGCAGCCATCCCGACAGGGACAATGAGCAGTTCTTC. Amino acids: CASSHPDRDNEQFF.